The 11 T cell receptor beta chains in this list originate from one sample, sequenced in a study of T cells in Graves' hyperthyroidism and ophthalmopathy. What was amplified from RNA transcripts were TCR beta CDR3 regions. First-round RT-PCR of the TCR CDR3 relied on the HTBI primer set. TCRdb fed the multiplex PCR reads into MiXCR, producing one record per CDR3 protein. The sample carries hundreds of thousands of distinct CDR3 sequences, 14% to 15% recorded once. Input material: blood. All receptors derive from a man younger than 35 with Graves' ophthalmopathy.

Details on this clonotype: This could be a read error, since a much larger clone is one nucleotide away. The J gene is TRBJ1-1, the V gene TRBV12-3 or TRBV12-4; D is uncertain. The CDR3 covers 13 residues. CDR3 protein: CASGLYRKVEAFF. The DNA of the CDR3 is TGTGCCAGCGGTTTATATCGGAAGGTTGAAGCTTTCTTT.

This clonotype was seen only a few times. The V gene is TRBV29-1, the J gene TRBJ2-7, with D perhaps matching TRBD2 (6 bases). The V gene lost 5 bases and the J gene lost 3 bases, with 17 bases spanning the gap. CDR3 length: 14 amino acids. In germline, CDR1 is SQVTM, CDR2 ANQGSEA. The CDR3 DNA follows: TGCAGCGTTTTGGGTAGGCAGGGAGGCTACGAGCAGTACTTC. Residues: CSVLGRQGGYEQYF.

The CDR3 nucleotides are TGCGCCAGCAGCCAGGCCCCCCTGATAGAAGAGACCCAGTACTTC. It specifies CASSQAPLIEETQYF. The chain has TRBV4-1 and TRBJ2-5; D unclear. V was pared by 3 bases and J by 3 bases, with 14 bases between. The CDR3 extends over 15 amino acids. Per germline, CDR1 MGHRA and CDR2 YSYEKL.

In its sample, this clonotype was seen many times. The chain recombines TRBV9 with TRBJ2-7; 12 positions agree with TRBD2. Germline V lookup: CDR1 SGDLS, CDR2 YYNGEE. The CDR3 consists of 15 residues. Trimming at V came to 4 bases and at J to 3 bases, leaving 5 bases not matched to a gene. The CDR3 nucleotides are TGTGCCAGCAGCAAAGGGACTAGCGGGTTCTACGAGCAGTACTTC. It yields the protein CASSKGTSGFYEQYF.

This chain connects TRBV6-2 or TRBV6-3 to TRBJ2-5; TRBD2 matches at 16 bases. The length of the CDR3 is 15 residues. J was trimmed by 5 bases and V by 8 bases; bases with no gene match: 5. Germline V gene data show CDR1 as MNHEY and CDR2 as SVGEGT. CDR3 DNA sequence: TGTGCCAGCTCGGGGACTAGCGGGGGGGCGGAGACCCAGTACTTC. It encodes CASSGTSGGAETQYF.

The gene calls are TRBV7-2 and TRBJ2-1; D is ambiguous. Trimming took 2 bases from V and 6 from J, leaving 8 bases between them. The CDR3 length is 13 residues. The V gene's germline CDR1 is SGHTA and CDR2 FQGNSA. CDR3 nucleotides: TGTGCCAGCAGCTTAACAGCCGCCAATGAGCAGTTCTTC. This encodes CASSLTAANEQFF.

The chain combines TRBV7-2 with TRBJ2-7; D may match TRBD1 or TRBD2 (6 bases each). The V gene's germline CDR1 is SGHTA and CDR2 FQGNSA. V lost 5 bases and J 2 bases, leaving 16 bases between the germline ends. The CDR3 totals 15 residues. CDR3 DNA sequence: TGTGCCAGCAGCCCAGCAGAGGGGGGCGCCTACGAGCAGTACTTC. It codes for CASSPAEGGAYEQYF.

This clonotype was observed many times. The chain joins TRBV9 to TRBJ2-5, with 11 bases matching TRBD2. The CDR3 consists of 16 residues. CDR1 is SGDLS and CDR2 is YYNGEE in the germline V gene. V lost 4 bases and J lost 4; bases outside the gene matches: 9. The CDR3 region is CASSPSTSGVPETQYF. The CDR3 DNA reads TGTGCCAGCAGCCCCTCGACTAGCGGGGTCCCAGAGACCCAGTACTTC.

Many counts were recorded for this clonotype. This chain connects TRBV12-5 to TRBJ2-3; TRBD1 agrees at 9 bases. Germline-derived CDR1 and CDR2 are LGHNT and FRNRAP. V shed 6 bases, J shed 6 bases, and the junction held 10 bases outside the gene matches. The CDR3 spans 15 residues. CDR3 amino acids: CASGFGQGNSDTQYF. The CDR3 coding sequence is TGTGCTAGTGGATTCGGACAGGGGAATTCGGATACGCAGTATTTT.

This clonotype occurred many times. The chain carries TRBV3-1 and TRBJ2-3; 10 positions match TRBD2. CDR3 length: 16 residues. The V segment lost 1 base and the J segment 4 bases; nucleotides outside the gene matches: 5. The germline V gene has CDR1 LGHDT and CDR2 YNNKEL (reference sequence). The CDR3 loop reads CASSQVRGLAADTQYF. CDR3 nucleotide sequence: TGTGCCAGCAGCCAAGTGAGAGGACTAGCGGCAGATACGCAGTATTTT.

In its sample, this clonotype was seen many times. The chain has TRBV6-1 and TRBJ2-1, with 7 bases lining up with TRBD2. J was trimmed by 9 bases and V by 11 bases; bases with no gene match: 13. Germline V gives CDR1 MNHNS, CDR2 SASEGT. The CDR3 is 13 residues long. CDR3 protein: CAGAWGGYGEQFF. CDR3 in DNA: TGTGCCGGTGCTTGGGGGGGGTACGGTGAGCAGTTCTTC.